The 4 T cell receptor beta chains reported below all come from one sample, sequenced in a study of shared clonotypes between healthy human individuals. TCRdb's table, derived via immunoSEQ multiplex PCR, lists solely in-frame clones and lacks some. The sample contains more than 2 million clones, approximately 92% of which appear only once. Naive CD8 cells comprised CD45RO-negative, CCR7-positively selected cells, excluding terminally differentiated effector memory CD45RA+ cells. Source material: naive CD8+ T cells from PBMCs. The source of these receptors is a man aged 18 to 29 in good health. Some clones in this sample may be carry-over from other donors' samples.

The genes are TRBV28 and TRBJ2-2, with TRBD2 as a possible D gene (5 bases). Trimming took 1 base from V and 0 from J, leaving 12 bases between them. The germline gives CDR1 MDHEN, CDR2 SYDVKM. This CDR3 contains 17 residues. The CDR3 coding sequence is TGTGCCAGCAGTTTATACGGGAACTCCGCGAACACCGGGGAGCTGTTTTTT. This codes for CASSLYGNSANTGELFF.

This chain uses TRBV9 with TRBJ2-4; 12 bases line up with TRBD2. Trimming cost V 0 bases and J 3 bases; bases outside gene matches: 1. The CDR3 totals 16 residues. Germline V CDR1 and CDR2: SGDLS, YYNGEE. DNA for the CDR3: TGTGCCAGCAGCGTAGCGACTAGCGGGAGCAAAAACATTCAGTACTTC. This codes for CASSVATSGSKNIQYF.

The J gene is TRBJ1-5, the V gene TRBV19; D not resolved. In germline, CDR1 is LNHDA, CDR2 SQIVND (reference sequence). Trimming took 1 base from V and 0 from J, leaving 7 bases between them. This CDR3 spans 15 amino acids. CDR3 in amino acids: CASSIGAFSNQPQHF. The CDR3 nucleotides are TGTGCCAGTAGTATAGGGGCGTTTAGCAATCAGCCCCAGCATTTT. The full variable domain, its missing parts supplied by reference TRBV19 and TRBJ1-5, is DGGITQSPKYLFRKEGQNVTLSCEQNLNHDAMYWYRQDPGQGLRLIYYSQIVNDFQKGDIAEGYSVSREKKESFPLTVTSAQKNPTAFYLCASSIGAFSNQPQHFGDGTRLSIL.

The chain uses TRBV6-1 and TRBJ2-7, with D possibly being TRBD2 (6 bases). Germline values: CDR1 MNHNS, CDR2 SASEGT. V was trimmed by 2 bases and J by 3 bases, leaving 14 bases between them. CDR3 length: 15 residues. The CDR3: CASSESAGLGYEQYF. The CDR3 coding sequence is TGTGCCAGCAGTGAATCCGCGGGGTTGGGCTACGAGCAGTACTTC.